The present entry profiles one TCR beta chain with its context. Its specificity is not known. It was with 60 Vbeta and 13 Jbeta primers that the PCR ran. Some clones are missing from TCRdb's copy, which holds only in-frame ones; the method was immunoSEQ multiplex PCR. The data show over 110,000 clones, with about 80% seen just once and 9.7% held by the top ten. The data originate from a study of cytomegalovirus exposure and HLA in healthy donors. Study-wide results and caveats: A reported reduction in N-insertions relative to the approximately 670-donor mean was seen in an Asian-associated ancestry cluster in a later analysis. Analyses of presence/absence relied on an assumption of roughly uniform sequencing depth across donors. High specificity and sensitivity for cytomegalovirus status were reported for the classifier. An apparent linkage of common viral pathogens to several of the most significant clusters emerged in a later analysis.

The origin of this receptor is a woman in her sixties in good health and CMV-seropositive. The sequencing sample was made of PBMCs.

The CDR3: CASLGQRASNQPQHF. The CDR3 nucleotides read TGTGCCAGTTTGGGACAGAGGGCCAGCAATCAGCCCCAGCATTTT. This chain uses TRBV19 with TRBJ1-5; 7 bases are shared with TRBD1. Germline V CDR1 and CDR2: LNHDA, SQIVND (reference sequence). The ends lost 8 bases at V and 1 base at J; junction bases unmatched: 8. The CDR3 has 15 residues.